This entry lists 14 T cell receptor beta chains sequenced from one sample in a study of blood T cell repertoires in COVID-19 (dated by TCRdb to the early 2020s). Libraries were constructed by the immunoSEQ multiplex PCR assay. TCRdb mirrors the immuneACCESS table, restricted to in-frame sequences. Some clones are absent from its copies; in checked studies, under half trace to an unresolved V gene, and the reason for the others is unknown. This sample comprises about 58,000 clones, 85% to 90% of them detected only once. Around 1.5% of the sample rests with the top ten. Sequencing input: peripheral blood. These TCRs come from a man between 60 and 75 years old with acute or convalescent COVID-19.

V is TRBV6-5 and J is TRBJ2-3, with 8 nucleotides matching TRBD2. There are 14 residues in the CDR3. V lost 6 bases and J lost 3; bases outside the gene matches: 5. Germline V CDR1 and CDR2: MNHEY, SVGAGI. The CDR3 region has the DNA TGTGCCAGCAGCTGGGGACTAGATACAGATACGCAGTATTTT. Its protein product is CASSWGLDTDTQYF.

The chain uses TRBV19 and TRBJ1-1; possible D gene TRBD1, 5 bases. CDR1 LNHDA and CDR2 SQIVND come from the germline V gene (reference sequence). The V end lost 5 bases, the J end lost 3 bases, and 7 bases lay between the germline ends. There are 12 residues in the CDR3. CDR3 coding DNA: TGTGCCAGTAGTGACAGATACACTGAAGCTTTCTTT. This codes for CASSDRYTEAFF.

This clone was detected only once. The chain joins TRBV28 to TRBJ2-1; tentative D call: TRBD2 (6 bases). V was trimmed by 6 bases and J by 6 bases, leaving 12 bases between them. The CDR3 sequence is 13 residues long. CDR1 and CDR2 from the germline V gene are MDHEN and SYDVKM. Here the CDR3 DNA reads TGTGCCAGCAGGGATCAGGGAGGCAATGAGCAGTTCTTC. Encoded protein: CASRDQGGNEQFF.

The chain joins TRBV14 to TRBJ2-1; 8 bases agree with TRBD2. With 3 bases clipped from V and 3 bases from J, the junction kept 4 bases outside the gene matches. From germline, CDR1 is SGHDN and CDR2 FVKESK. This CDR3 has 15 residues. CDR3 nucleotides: TGTGCCAGCAGCCATATCACTAGCGGCTACAATGAGCAGTTCTTC. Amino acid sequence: CASSHITSGYNEQFF.

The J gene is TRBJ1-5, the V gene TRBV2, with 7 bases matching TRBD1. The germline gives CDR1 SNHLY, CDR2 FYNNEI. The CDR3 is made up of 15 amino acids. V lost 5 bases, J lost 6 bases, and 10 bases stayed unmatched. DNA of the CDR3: TGTGCCAGCAGTTATTTCCGGGACAGTCTTCAGCCCCAGCATTTT. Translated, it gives CASSYFRDSLQPQHF.

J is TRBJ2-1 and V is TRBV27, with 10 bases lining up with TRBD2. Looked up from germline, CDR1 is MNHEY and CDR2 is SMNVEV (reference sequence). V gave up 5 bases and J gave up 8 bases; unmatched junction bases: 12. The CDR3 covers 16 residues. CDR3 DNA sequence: TGTGCCAGCAGTCCCATGTCGCTAGCGGGAGTACATGAGCAGTTCTTC. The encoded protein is CASSPMSLAGVHEQFF.

CDR3 in amino acids: CASSDHGQGSEYNTGELFF. The CDR3 DNA follows: TGTGCCAGCAGCGATCATGGACAGGGATCGGAATATAATACCGGGGAGCTGTTTTTT. The chain carries TRBV7-3 and TRBJ2-2, with 8 bases lining up with TRBD1. The junction had 19 bases not matched to a gene; V was cut back by 5 bases and J by 5 bases. The germline V gene has CDR1 SGHTA and CDR2 FQGTGA. The CDR3 sequence is 19 residues long.

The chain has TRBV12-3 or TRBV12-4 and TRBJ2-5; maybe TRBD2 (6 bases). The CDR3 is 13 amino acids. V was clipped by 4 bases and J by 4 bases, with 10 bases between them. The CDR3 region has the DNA TGTGCCAGCAGTTCACTTAGCGGAGAGACCCAGTACTTC. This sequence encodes CASSSLSGETQYF.

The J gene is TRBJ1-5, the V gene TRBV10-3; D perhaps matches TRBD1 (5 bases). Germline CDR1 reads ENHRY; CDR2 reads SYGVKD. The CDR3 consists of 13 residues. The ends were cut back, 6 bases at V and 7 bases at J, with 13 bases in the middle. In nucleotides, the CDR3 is TGTGCCATCAGCGGACAAGTAGACCAGCCCCAGCATTTT. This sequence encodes CAISGQVDQPQHF.

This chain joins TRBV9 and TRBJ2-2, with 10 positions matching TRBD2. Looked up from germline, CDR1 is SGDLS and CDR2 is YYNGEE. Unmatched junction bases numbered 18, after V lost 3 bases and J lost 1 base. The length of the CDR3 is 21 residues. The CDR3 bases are TGTGCCAGCAGCGAGGGAATCGGACTAGCGGAAATTGATCTGAACACCGGGGAGCTGTTTTTT. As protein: CASSEGIGLAEIDLNTGELFF.

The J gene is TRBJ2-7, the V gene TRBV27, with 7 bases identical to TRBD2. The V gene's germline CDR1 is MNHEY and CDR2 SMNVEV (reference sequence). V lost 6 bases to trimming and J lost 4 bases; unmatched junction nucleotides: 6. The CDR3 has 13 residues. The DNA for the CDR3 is TGTGCCAGCAGCCGCGAGCGGGGTTACGAGCAGTACTTC. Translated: CASSRERGYEQYF.

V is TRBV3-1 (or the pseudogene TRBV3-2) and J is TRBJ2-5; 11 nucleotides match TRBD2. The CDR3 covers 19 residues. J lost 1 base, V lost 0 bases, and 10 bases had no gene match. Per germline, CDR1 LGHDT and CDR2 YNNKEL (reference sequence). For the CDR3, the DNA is TGTGCCAGCAGCCAAGATAATCTAGCGGGAGGCCCCCCCCAAGAGACCCAGTACTTC. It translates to CASSQDNLAGGPPQETQYF.

DNA of the CDR3: TGTGCCAGCAGGGACAGGGGGACTAATGAAAAACTGTTTTTT. Its translation is CASRDRGTNEKLFF. This chain joins TRBV2 and TRBJ1-4; 10 bases are a match to TRBD1. Germline assignment: CDR1 SNHLY and CDR2 FYNNEI. This CDR3 comprises 14 residues. V gave up 6 bases and J gave up 2 bases; unmatched junction bases: 0.

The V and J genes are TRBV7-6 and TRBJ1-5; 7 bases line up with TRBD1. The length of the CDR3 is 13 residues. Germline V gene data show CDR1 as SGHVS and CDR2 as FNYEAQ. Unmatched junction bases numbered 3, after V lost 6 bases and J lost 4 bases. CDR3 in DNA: TGTGCCAGCAGTACGGACAGGAATCAGCCCCAGCATTTT. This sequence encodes CASSTDRNQPQHF.